This record concerns one T cell receptor beta chain sequence. The antigen is unknown. The CDR3 has 15 residues. Unmatched junction bases numbered 10, after V lost 5 bases and J lost 4 bases. Germline values: CDR1 LNHDA, CDR2 SQIVND (reference sequence). Libraries were prepared by immunoSEQ multiplex PCR; TCRdb keeps only in-frame clonotypes and omits some of them. The sample records 65,000 to 85,000 clones, 93% being singletons. This sample was taken from a study of siplizumab effects on memory and regulatory T cells. Study-wide results and limits: Alloreactive sequences from unstimulated CD4+ memory cells fell significantly with siplizumab. In controls, around 30% of mappable alloreactive CD4+ clones were Treg-derived on average, versus just under 70% with siplizumab.

The sequence came from a human donor in good health. Input material: CD8+ T cells sorted from blood. J is TRBJ2-7 and V is TRBV19; 8 positions agree with TRBD1. CDR3 sequence: CASSSQGASPYEQYF. The CDR3 DNA is TGTGCCAGTAGTTCCCAGGGGGCGAGCCCTTACGAGCAGTACTTC.